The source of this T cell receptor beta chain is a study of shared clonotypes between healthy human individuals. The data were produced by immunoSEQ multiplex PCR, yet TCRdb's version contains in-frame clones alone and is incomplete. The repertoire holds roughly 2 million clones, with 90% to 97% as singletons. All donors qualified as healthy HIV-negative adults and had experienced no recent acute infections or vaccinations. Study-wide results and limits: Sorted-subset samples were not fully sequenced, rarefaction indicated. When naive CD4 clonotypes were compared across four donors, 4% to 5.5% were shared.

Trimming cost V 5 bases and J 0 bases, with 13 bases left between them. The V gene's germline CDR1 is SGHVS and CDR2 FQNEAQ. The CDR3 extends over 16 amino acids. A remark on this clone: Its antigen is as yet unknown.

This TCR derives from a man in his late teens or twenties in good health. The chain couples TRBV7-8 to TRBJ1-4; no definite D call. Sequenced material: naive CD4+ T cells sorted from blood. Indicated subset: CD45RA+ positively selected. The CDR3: CASSPPRLSTNEKLFF. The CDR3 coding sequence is TGTGCCAGCAGCCCGCCCCGACTGTCAACTAATGAAAAACTGTTTTTT. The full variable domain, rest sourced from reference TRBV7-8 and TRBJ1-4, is GAGVSQSPRYKVAKRGQDVALRCDPISGHVSLFWYQQALGQGPEFLTYFQNEAQLDKSGLPSDRFFAERPEGSVSTLKIQRTQQEDSAVYLCASSPPRLSTNEKLFFGSGTQLSVL.